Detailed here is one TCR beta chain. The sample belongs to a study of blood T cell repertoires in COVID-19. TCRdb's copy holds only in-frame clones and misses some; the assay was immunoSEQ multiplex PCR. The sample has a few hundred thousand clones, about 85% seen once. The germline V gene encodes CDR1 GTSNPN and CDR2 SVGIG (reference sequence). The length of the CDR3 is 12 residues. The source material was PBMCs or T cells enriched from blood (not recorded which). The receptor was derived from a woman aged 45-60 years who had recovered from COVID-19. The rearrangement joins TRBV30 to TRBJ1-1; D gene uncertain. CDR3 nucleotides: TGTGGATTTAGGCGGCTGAACACTGAAGCTTTCTTT. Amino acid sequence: CGFRRLNTEAFF.